This TCR beta chain stems from a study of CD8 T cells in Susac syndrome. Germline V gene data show CDR1 as DFQATT and CDR2 as SNEGSKA (reference sequence). V lost 3 bases to trimming and J lost 7 bases, with 29 bases between them. This CDR3 has 18 residues. Reverse transcription of 0.5 to 1 ug RNA was carried out with random hexamers. The immunoSEQ assay covered 54 Vbeta and 13 Jbeta segments for CDR3. TCRdb reprocessed the immunoSEQ multiplex PCR reads via MiXCR and lists one record per CDR3 protein. There are approximately 150,000 distinct CDR3 sequences in the sample; 85% to 95% occur only once, and 0.11% lies in the top ten. Sequencing targeted TCR beta in T cells from blood (CD8+ and CD4+). TEMRA cells were FACS-enriched, while CD8+ and CD4+ T cells were negatively isolated.

The sequencing sample was made of CD4+ T cells from PBMCs. This sequence was found in a human donor with multiple sclerosis. The rearrangement joins TRBV20-1 to TRBJ2-3; tentative D call: TRBD1 (5 bases). The CDR3 protein is CSARVLQELSRLEHTQYF. The CDR3 coding sequence is TGCAGTGCTAGGGTACTACAGGAGCTATCCCGTTTGGAACATACGCAGTATTTT.